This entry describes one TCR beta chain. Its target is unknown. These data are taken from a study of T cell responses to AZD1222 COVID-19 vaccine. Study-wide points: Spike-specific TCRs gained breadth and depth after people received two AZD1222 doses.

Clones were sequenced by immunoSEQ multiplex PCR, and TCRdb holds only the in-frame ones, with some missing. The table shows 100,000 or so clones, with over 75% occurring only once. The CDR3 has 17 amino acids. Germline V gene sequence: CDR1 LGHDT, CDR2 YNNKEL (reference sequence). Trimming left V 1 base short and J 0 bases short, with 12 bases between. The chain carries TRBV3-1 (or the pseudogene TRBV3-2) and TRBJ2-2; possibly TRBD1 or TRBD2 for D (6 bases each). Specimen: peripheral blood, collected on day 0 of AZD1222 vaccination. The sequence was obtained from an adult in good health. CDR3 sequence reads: CASSQGTGGPNTGELFF. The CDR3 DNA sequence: TGTGCCAGCAGCCAAGGAACTGGGGGGCCGAACACCGGGGAGCTGTTTTTT.